One T cell receptor beta chain is described in this entry. There is no known antigen for this receptor. No base quality values were provided; no much bigger clone lies one nucleotide off. The time point label for this specimen denotes: baseline before first vaccination. The vaccinee samples were drawn from two UK trials, COV001 and COV002, one of which was a single-blind randomized controlled phase 2/3 trial testing AZD1222 (ChAdOx1 nCoV-19) in healthy adults. For TCRbeta chain sequencing, PBMC samples were collected from trial participants at day 0 and at day 28 after the second dose. These data come from a study of T cell responses to AZD1222 COVID-19 vaccine (dated by TCRdb to 2020 to 2022). Study-level background: AZD1222 recipients given second doses at about 4 weeks or at about 12 weeks were pooled, since spike-specific TCR depth and breadth were not found to differ between the two schedules. Enrollment into the trials was organized by age into subgroups of 18-55, 56-69 and 70-plus years, and those subgroups contained about 150, 27 and 61 TCR-sequenced participants, respectively. TCR sequencing was performed for roughly 250 trial participants, of whom about 200 were given two doses of AZD1222 and around 26 were given two doses of MenACWY control vaccine.

General findings and caveats noted by the study authors: Conclusions about previously exposed vaccinees are limited because only six or seven AZD1222 recipients were SARS-CoV-2 seropositive at baseline. Vaccine-associated CD4 TCRs spanned the whole spike protein, with dominant responses in regions 160-218 and 743-854. Participants were mostly white British, with more females than males. The authors suggested clonal diversity may have been underestimated. Spike-specific TCR breadth and depth rose significantly after two AZD1222 doses compared with day 0 and with MenACWY recipients. Reportedly, close to half of the unique spike-specific TCRs recognized epitopes lying outside the regions that are mutated in the B.1.351 and B.1.1.7 variants. In the small 56-69-year group, the increase in depth fell short of significance, most likely because of low power. No day 14 peak-response samples were available, so repertoires were characterized only after the peak T cell response.

The CDR3 regions of human TCRbeta chains were analyzed by immunosequencing. The published analysis was carried out like this. TCRs in the repertoires were matched against a reference library of SARS-CoV-2-specific TCRs that had been generated with the MIRA antigen-specificity platform. Breadth was defined as the fraction of unique TCRs that were SARS-CoV-2-associated, and depth was defined as the fraction of total T cells that were SARS-CoV-2-associated. Using the MIRA data, every spike-specific TCR was mapped to the spike region that the TCR reacted to and assigned to either a CD4 or a CD8 class. Log10-transformed breadth and depth values were compared by one-way ANOVA with Sidak's multiple comparisons tests. The table was pulled from immuneACCESS by TCRdb, which kept in-frame rearrangements only. Such tables lose some clones; where checked, under half of the loss comes from unresolved V genes, and the rest has no known cause. That table supplies the V and J calls and clone size; D and trimming were determined from the DNA. In all, the sample holds about 28,000 clones, and around 90% of those were seen once. The ten largest make up 1.3% of the sample.

This receptor was taken from an adult in good health. The material was peripheral blood, obtained on day 0 of AZD1222 vaccination.

The CDR3 protein is CASSPRGYEQYF. The sequenced DNA is TGTGCCAGTAGCCCTCGTGGGTACGAGCAGTACTTC. The V and J genes are TRBV19 and TRBJ2-7; the D gene is not confidently resolved. V sheds 6 bases and J sheds 4 bases, leaving 10 bases between their ends. There are 12 amino acids in the CDR3, from cysteine to phenylalanine inclusive. Only the CDR3 region is kept as DNA, spanning 36 bases read in frame from base 1. For CDR1 and CDR2, the germline V gene (reference sequence) lists LNHDA and SQIVND.